This is a list of T cell receptor beta chains from one sample in a study of blood T cell repertoires in COVID-19. Repertoires were generated with immunoSEQ multiplex PCR, while TCRdb's copy carries only in-frame clones and drops some. The sample has a few hundred thousand clones; about 90% are singletons. Sequenced material: peripheral blood. All receptors come from a woman aged 25 to 39 with COVID-19, enrolled during active disease. Both conserved end residues are part of each CDR3. The D gene is left open where the match is weak. Where a row states a size, it is once, few, many or the class of an expanded clone; other rows omit it.

CDR3 protein,CDR3 DNA,V gene,J gene,D gene,clone size
CASSDLAGGPNTQYF,TGCGCCAGCAGTGATCTAGCGGGGGGACCTAATACGCAGTATTTT,TRBV10-1,TRBJ2-3,TRBD2,.
CASSPPGPLASVETQYF,TGCGCCAGCAGCCCACCGGGGCCACTAGCGAGCGTGGAGACCCAGTACTTC,TRBV5-1,TRBJ2-5,TRBD2,once
CASSMRQGRSEQYF,TGTGCCAGCAGCATGCGACAGGGGAGGTCCGAGCAGTACTTC,TRBV21-1,TRBJ2-7,.,.
CASSRTGLITDTQYF,TGTGCCAGCAGCCGGACGGGACTAATCACAGATACGCAGTATTTT,TRBV14,TRBJ2-3,TRBD2,.
CASSQRPPSGPWSTDTQYF,TGCGCCAGCAGCCAACGCCCACCTTCAGGCCCATGGAGCACAGATACGCAGTATTTT,TRBV4-3,TRBJ2-3,.,.
CASSRVGTNYGYTF,TGTGCCAGCAGCCGAGTCGGGACAAACTATGGCTACACCTTC,TRBV5-4,TRBJ1-2,.,.
CSVEGPRGDGGYNEQFF,TGCAGCGTTGAAGGCCCCCGAGGTGACGGGGGATACAATGAGCAGTTCTTC,TRBV29-1,TRBJ2-1,.,.
CASSLTPTGAGANVLTF,TGTGCCAGCAGCTTAACCCCCACAGGGGCTGGGGCCAACGTCCTGACTTTC,TRBV7-8,TRBJ2-6,TRBD1,.
CASSLLGGRVETQYF,TGTGCCAGCAGCTTACTAGGGGGCAGGGTTGAGACCCAGTACTTC,TRBV7-6,TRBJ2-5,TRBD1,.
CASSEWSRGKFYEQYF,TGTGCCAGCAGTGAGTGGTCCAGGGGAAAATTCTACGAGCAGTACTTC,TRBV2,TRBJ2-7,.,.
CASSNLAGGYNEQFF,TGTGCCAGCAGTAACCTAGCGGGGGGTTACAATGAGCAGTTCTTC,TRBV6-2/TRBV6-3,TRBJ2-1,TRBD2,few
CASISRDNYNEQFF,TGTGCCAGCATCTCACGGGACAACTACAATGAGCAGTTCTTC,TRBV6-4,TRBJ2-1,.,once
CASSLRGFENIQYF,TGTGCCAGCAGTCTTCGGGGGTTTGAAAACATTCAGTACTTC,TRBV6-6,TRBJ2-4,.,.
CASSRPRWEETQYF,TGTGCCAGCAGTAGACCTAGGTGGGAAGAGACCCAGTACTTC,TRBV25-1,TRBJ2-5,.,.
CASSLSWTGYNSPLHF,TGTGCCAGCAGCTTAAGTTGGACAGGGTATAATTCACCCCTCCACTTT,TRBV7-2,TRBJ1-6,TRBD1,few
CASSPTRQWPLHF,TGTGCCAGCTCACCAACCCGTCAATGGCCCTTGCATTTT,TRBV18,TRBJ1-5,.,.
CASSLTLGQGSYGYTF,TGTGCCAGCAGTCTAACTCTCGGACAGGGCAGTTATGGCTACACCTTC,TRBV6-2/TRBV6-3,TRBJ1-2,TRBD1,.
CASSQELAGGGIDTQYF,TGCGCCAGCAGCCAAGAGTTAGCGGGAGGGGGGATAGATACGCAGTATTTT,TRBV4-1,TRBJ2-3,TRBD2,few
CASSISGLGSYEQYF,TGTGCCAGTAGTATATCGGGACTGGGCTCCTACGAGCAGTACTTC,TRBV19,TRBJ2-7,.,.
CASSLVMENEQFF,TGTGCCAGCAGCTTAGTTATGGAGAATGAGCAGTTCTTC,TRBV11-3,TRBJ2-1,.,few
CASSPVRGDQHEQYF,TGTGCCAGCAGCCCAGTCAGGGGGGATCAACACGAGCAGTACTTC,TRBV11-2,TRBJ2-7,.,.
CASSPPPGYGSYTF,TGTGCCAGCAGTCCACCCCCGGGGTACGGTAGCTACACCTTC,TRBV27,TRBJ1-2,.,.
CASSLAPGTEAFF,TGTGCCAGCAGCTTAGCGCCCGGGACTGAAGCTTTCTTT,TRBV7-8,TRBJ1-1,.,.
CASSQEGAKPQHF,TGCGCCAGCAGCCAAGAAGGGGCGAAGCCCCAGCATTTT,TRBV4-1,TRBJ1-5,.,.
CASSLIGVSLSDTQYF,TGTGCCAGCAGCTTGATAGGAGTTTCTCTTTCAGATACGCAGTATTTT,TRBV7-2,TRBJ2-3,.,.
CASSSGGQGTTEAFF,TGCGCCAGCAGCTCTGGAGGGCAAGGGACCACTGAAGCTTTCTTT,TRBV5-1,TRBJ1-1,.,.
CSATFYNEQFF,TGCAGTGCTACTTTCTACAATGAGCAGTTCTTC,TRBV20-1,TRBJ2-1,.,.
CASSPIPGLSRYFSNEKLFF,TGTGCCAGCTCACCGATCCCGGGACTCTCGCGTTATTTTTCTAATGAAAAACTGTTTTTT,TRBV18,TRBJ1-4,.,.
CASLSGRGALDEQFF,TGTGCCAGTCTTAGCGGTAGGGGAGCCCTGGATGAGCAGTTCTTC,TRBV7-2,TRBJ2-1,.,.
CASSYQASGTDTQYF,TGTGCCAGCAGCTATCAGGCTAGCGGCACAGATACGCAGTATTTT,TRBV7-8,TRBJ2-3,.,.
CASSLATSDQETQYF,TGTGCCAGCAGCTTAGCGACTAGCGATCAAGAGACCCAGTACTTC,TRBV7-2,TRBJ2-5,TRBD2,.
CASSLEMGGGPTKEQYF,TGTGCCAGCAGCTTAGAAATGGGCGGGGGGCCAACAAAGGAGCAGTACTTC,TRBV7-6,TRBJ2-7,TRBD2,.
CATSDGTNEPGYTF,TGTGCCACCAGTGATGGGACAAATGAGCCTGGCTACACCTTC,TRBV24-1,TRBJ1-2,.,.
CASSYLSGYGYTF,TGTGCCAGCAGTTACTTATCAGGGTATGGCTACACCTTC,TRBV6-5,TRBJ1-2,.,.
CATSRDTGINQPQHF,TGTGCCACCAGCAGAGATACAGGAATAAATCAGCCCCAGCATTTT,TRBV15,TRBJ1-5,.,few
CASTRTGIMNTEAFF,TGCGCCAGCACCCGGACAGGAATCATGAACACTGAAGCTTTCTTT,TRBV5-1,TRBJ1-1,TRBD1,once
CAISELGRGSYNEQFF,TGTGCCATCAGTGAACTGGGGCGGGGCTCCTACAATGAGCAGTTCTTC,TRBV10-3,TRBJ2-1,.,.
CASSPQRQGAWDTEAFF,TGTGCCAGTAGTCCCCAAAGGCAGGGGGCATGGGACACTGAAGCTTTCTTT,TRBV19,TRBJ1-1,TRBD1,.
CASSPRTGVTGELFF,TGTGCCAGCAGTCCCAGGACAGGGGTCACCGGGGAGCTGTTTTTT,TRBV6-5,TRBJ2-2,TRBD1,.
CASSVGGTASRGAQYF,TGTGCTAGCAGCGTAGGGGGGACAGCTAGTCGTGGGGCCCAGTACTTC,TRBV7-7,TRBJ2-5,.,.
CASGRAGARGYGYTF,TGTGCCAGCGGGCGGGCAGGGGCGAGGGGCTATGGCTACACCTTC,TRBV7-9,TRBJ1-2,.,once
CASSPYSDSPEAFF,TGTGCCAGCAGCCCCTATTCCGACAGCCCTGAAGCTTTCTTT,TRBV11-2,TRBJ1-1,.,.
CSEGFSSTDTQYF,TGCAGCGAGGGCTTTTCGAGCACAGATACGCAGTATTTT,TRBV29-1,TRBJ2-3,.,.
CASSLDRDYEKLFF,TGTGCCAGCAGTTTGGACAGGGACTATGAAAAACTGTTTTTT,TRBV7-8,TRBJ1-4,TRBD1,.
CASSRQGAEKLFF,TGTGCCAGCAGCCGTCAAGGGGCGGAAAAACTGTTTTTT,TRBV5-8,TRBJ1-4,.,.
CASSLNGEAFF,TGTGCCAGCAGTTTAAACGGGGAAGCTTTCTTT,TRBV27,TRBJ1-1,.,.
CASSAGQGNQPQHF,TGTGCCAGCAGTGCAGGACAGGGCAATCAGCCCCAGCATTTT,TRBV2,TRBJ1-5,TRBD1,.
CASSLVGQGLAKNIQYF,TGTGCCAGCAGCTTAGTAGGACAGGGGCTAGCCAAAAACATTCAGTACTTC,TRBV7-9,TRBJ2-4,TRBD1,.
CASSPSGSVADTQYF,TGTGCCAGCAGCCCTAGCGGGTCCGTGGCAGATACGCAGTATTTT,TRBV3-1/TRBV3-2,TRBJ2-3,TRBD2,.
CASSQFLPGAGQETQYF,TGTGCCAGCAGCCAATTCCTCCCGGGAGCGGGCCAAGAGACCCAGTACTTC,TRBV3-1/TRBV3-2,TRBJ2-5,.,.
CASSSLLTSGGAGWQFF,TGCGCCAGCAGCTCTCTCCTGACTAGCGGGGGCGCTGGGTGGCAGTTCTTC,TRBV5-1,TRBJ2-1,TRBD2,few
CASSRTGGRNEQYF,TGTGCCAGCAGCAGGACAGGGGGTAGGAACGAGCAGTACTTC,TRBV6-2/TRBV6-3,TRBJ2-7,TRBD1,.
CASSSGSTNEKLFF,TGCGCCAGCAGTTCGGGTTCAACTAATGAAAAACTGTTTTTT,TRBV5-1,TRBJ1-4,.,.
CATSDYNRGKDTQYF,TGTGCCACCAGTGATTACAACAGGGGTAAGGATACGCAGTATTTT,TRBV24-1,TRBJ2-3,TRBD1,.